This T cell receptor (beta chain) was documented in a study of blood T cell repertoires in COVID-19. About the study: T cells, B-cell-depleted T cells, or PBMCs supplied cDNA or gDNA.

Those enrolled in Seattle joined during active infection and were followed longitudinally afterward. CDR1 is MRHNA, CDR2 SNTAGT, per germline. V lost 4 bases and J lost 0, with 6 bases in between. The CDR3 extends over 13 amino acids. As handled by the study authors: Reference gene primer amplification in the assay estimated nucleated cell counts. Libraries were prepared by immunoSEQ multiplex PCR; TCRdb keeps only in-frame clonotypes and omits some of them. V and J calls plus clone size are reproduced from that table; the DNA served to infer D and trimming. The data show about 370,000 clones, about 89% seen once.

The genes are TRBV6-4 and TRBJ1-1; unclear D gene. Material: peripheral blood. The TCR sequence derives from a woman aged 25-40 years with COVID-19, enrolled during active disease. Written as DNA, the CDR3 is TGTGCCAGCAGTGCACAGCTGAACACTGAAGCTTTCTTT. It is translated as CASSAQLNTEAFF.